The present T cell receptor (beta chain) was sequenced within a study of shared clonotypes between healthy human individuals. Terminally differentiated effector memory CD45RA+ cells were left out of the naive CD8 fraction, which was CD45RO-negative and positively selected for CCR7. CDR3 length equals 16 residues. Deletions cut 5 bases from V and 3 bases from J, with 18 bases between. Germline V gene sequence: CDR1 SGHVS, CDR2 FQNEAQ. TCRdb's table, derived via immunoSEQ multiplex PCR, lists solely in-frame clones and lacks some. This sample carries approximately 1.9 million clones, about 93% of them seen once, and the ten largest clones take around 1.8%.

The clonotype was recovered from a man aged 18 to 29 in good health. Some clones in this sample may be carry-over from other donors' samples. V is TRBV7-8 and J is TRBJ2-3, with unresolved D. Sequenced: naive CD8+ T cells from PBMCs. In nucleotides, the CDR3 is TGTGCCAGCAGCGGTGCTTCCCCAACAAATACAGATACGCAGTATTTT. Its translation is CASSGASPTNTDTQYF.